A single TCR beta chain is shown here with its context. Its recognized antigen is unknown. No base quality values were provided; no much bigger clone lies one nucleotide off. This sample was taken from a study of cytotoxic CD8 clonotypes in ibrutinib-treated CLL (dated by TCRdb to about 2021). About the study as a whole: The cohort included about 15 treatment-naive and approximately twelve relapsed/refractory patients; 17 were IGHV unmutated. Responses were partial in 25 or so patients and complete in 2; after median 68 months follow-up, about 14 stayed in remission and roughly twelve progressed. Response samples were taken after a median of around 13 months on treatment, ranging from roughly 6 to 36 months. On average, each sample had some 250,000 productive templates and about 89,000 productive rearrangements. Cryopreserved peripheral blood mononuclear cells were obtained prior to treatment, at the time of response, and at either disease progression or sustained remission. Of the 86 participants in the trial, 25 to 30 had longitudinal samples available. All remission and progressive disease samples were collected while patients were still receiving ibrutinib. General findings and caveats noted by the study authors: Public clonotypes were rare and either shrank or stayed stable during treatment, and the rise in clonality at ibrutinib response reflected expansion of private clonotypes. Sustained-remission and progressing patients did not have matched sampling times, and lymph node repertoires were not examined. Baseline clonality was found to be higher than that of age-matched healthy donors and was strongly correlated with circulating CD8+ T-cell counts. Clonality increased at ibrutinib response, stayed stable in sustained remission, and fell back toward baseline at progression.

The goal of deep resolution MiSeq sequencing was a depth between 1 in 1 million and 1 in 200,000 T cells, and coverage averaged 10x per clonotype. TCR beta libraries were generated with the immunoSEQ hsTCRB Kit. From the authors' description of their analysis: The data were analyzed with ImmunoSEQ Analyzer and ImmunoSEQ Data Assistant, and V, D and J gene assignments followed IMGT definitions. Clonality, with values ranging from 0 to 1, was calculated as one minus the normalized Shannon entropy of productive rearrangement frequencies. Public clonotype analysis was restricted to overrepresented clonotypes comprising at least 0.05% of each patient's repertoire. About a dozen repertoires from age-matched healthy donors, obtained from immuneACCESS, served as clonality controls. Held by TCRdb, this immuneACCESS table contains in-frame sequences only and omits some clones. Under half of the omission traces to an unresolved V gene where checked; the cause of the rest is unknown. Clone size and V and J calls were adopted from that table, with D and trimming inferred from the DNA. The sample table records about 140,000 clones; approximately 80% of these occur just once. The top ten clones comprise just over 5% of the sample.

Per the publication, the time point label means: approximately 25 months on ibrutinib. Roughly 2.2 micrograms of genomic DNA were extracted from cryopreserved PBMCs for TCR beta library preparation. Longitudinal blood samples from CLL patients on ibrutinib monotherapy underwent high-throughput TCR beta sequencing. The patients took part in an open-label, single-center phase 2 trial of ibrutinib monotherapy. At the junction V is shortened by 5 bases and J by 5 bases, with 13 bases in between. Measured from the cysteine to the phenylalanine, the CDR3 is 14 residues long. Only the CDR3 part of the read is kept: 42 bases, read in frame from the first base. According to the germline V gene, CDR1 reads SGHTA and CDR2 reads FQGNSA.

Sequences were derived from PBMCs, sampled after 24 months of ibrutinib treatment. The TCR was taken from a human donor with chronic lymphocytic leukemia. The chain is made from TRBV7-2 and TRBJ2-1; the D gene is unclear. The nucleotide sequence is given as TGTGCCAGCAGCCCCTCCCCGGACCACAATGAGCAGTTCTTC. It translates as CASSPSPDHNEQFF.